This entry features one T cell receptor (beta chain) sequence. Antigen: not known. The repertoire was sequenced with immunoSEQ multiplex PCR; TCRdb's copy has only in-frame clones and lacks some. The sample lists tens of thousands of clones, about 87% occurring once. The CDR3 is made up of 12 amino acids. Trimming pared 3 bases from V and 1 base from J, leaving 3 bases between. Germline lookup yields CDR1 MDHEN and CDR2 SYDVKM. The source of the sample is a study of OX40 agonist ivuxolimab in advanced cancers. Study-level background: Three individuals attained partial responses, comprising one hepatocellular carcinoma case and two cutaneous melanoma cases. General observations from the study: Several nonresponders also turned out to have low normalized T-cell clonal expansion.

Baseline, cycle 4 day 1, and cycle 7 day 1 were the blood sampling points. This chain uses TRBV28 with TRBJ1-1; D not certain. Material: CD4+ or CD8+ T cells sorted from blood, obtained in a trial of the OX40 agonist ivuxolimab. The clonotype comes from an adult with an advanced solid tumor such as melanoma, head and neck, liver or kidney cancer. DNA for the CDR3: TGTGCCAGCAGTTTGAGGAACACTGAAGCTTTCTTT. This gives the protein CASSLRNTEAFF. Using reference TRBV28 and TRBJ1-1 for the parts outside the CDR3, the full variable domain is DVKVTQSSRYLVKRTGEKVFLECVQDMDHENMFWYRQDPGLGLRLIYFSYDVKMKEKGDIPEGYSVSREKKERFSLILESASTNQTSMYLCASSLRNTEAFFGQGTRLTVV.